The 8 T cell receptor beta chains reported below all come from one sample, sequenced in a study of blood T cell repertoires in COVID-19. Data came from immunoSEQ multiplex PCR; TCRdb stores just in-frame clones and leaves some out. The table records around 150,000 clones, 75% to 90% of them present only once. Sequenced: peripheral blood. The receptor set was obtained from a man in his sixties or seventies with acute or convalescent COVID-19.

The chain links TRBV7-3 to TRBJ2-1; 9 nucleotides align to TRBD1. V dropped 6 bases and J dropped 4; count of bases not matched to a gene: 4. The length of the CDR3 is 14 residues. Germline CDR1 is SGHTA and CDR2 is FQGTGA. In DNA form, the CDR3 reads TGTGCCAGCAGTCGACAGGGGGGTTACAATGAGCAGTTCTTC. Its translation: CASSRQGGYNEQFF.

The CDR3, as DNA: TGTGCCAGCTCCGGGGACAGAAACACTGAAGCTTTCTTT. The encoded protein is CASSGDRNTEAFF. This chain joins TRBV18 and TRBJ1-1; 7 nucleotides align to TRBD1. Germline V gives CDR1 KGHSH, CDR2 LQKENI. This CDR3 region has 13 residues. Trimming removed 6 bases from V and 2 bases from J; junction bases left unmatched: 3.

This chain connects TRBV3-1 (or the pseudogene TRBV3-2) to TRBJ1-6, with 7 bases identical to TRBD1. This CDR3 spans 16 amino acids. CDR1 LGHDT and CDR2 YNNKEL come from the germline V gene (reference sequence). Trimming cost V 4 bases and J 4 bases; bases outside gene matches: 7. CDR3 in amino acids: CASSPPPGQYNSPLHF. The CDR3 DNA is TGTGCCAGCAGCCCACCTCCGGGACAGTATAATTCACCCCTCCACTTT.

The rearrangement uses TRBV5-1 and TRBJ1-1, with a weak D call TRBD1 (5 bases). This CDR3 has 15 residues. The germline CDR1 and CDR2 sequences are SGHRS and YFSETQ. V dropped 4 bases and J dropped 1 base, with 14 bases sitting between them. CDR3 loop: CASSSSRDSNTEAFF. In DNA, the CDR3 is TGCGCCAGCAGCAGCTCCAGGGATTCGAACACTGAAGCTTTCTTT.

This sequence joins TRBV7-9 and TRBJ2-2, with TRBD2 matching over 8 bases. The CDR3 consists of 15 residues. The germline CDR1 and CDR2 sequences are SEHNR and FQNEAQ (reference sequence). With V trimmed by 5 bases and J by 0 bases, 2 bases remained unmatched. The CDR3 spells CASSPGGANTGELFF. CDR3 DNA sequence: TGTGCCAGCAGCCCGGGGGGGGCGAACACCGGGGAGCTGTTTTTT. Full variable domain (outside the CDR3, taken from reference TRBV7-9 and TRBJ2-2): DTGVSQNPRHKITKRGQNVTFRCDPISEHNRLYWYRQTLGQGPEFLTYFQNEAQLEKSRLLSDRFSAERPKGSFSTLEIQRTEQGDSAMYLCASSPGGANTGELFFGEGSRLTVL.

The chain carries TRBV7-9 and TRBJ2-7; 12 positions match TRBD1. CDR1 and CDR2 (germline): SEHNR, FQNEAQ (reference sequence). V shed 7 bases and J 4 bases; nucleotides not matched to a gene: 8. The CDR3 consists of 15 residues. This CDR3 is CASNWEGQGAYEQYF. The CDR3 DNA is TGTGCCAGCAATTGGGAGGGACAGGGGGCTTACGAGCAGTACTTC.

V is TRBV5-6 and J is TRBJ2-7; no clear D gene. The CDR3 is 13 amino acids. CDR1 is SGHDT, CDR2 YYEEEE, per germline. V shed 4 bases and J shed 5 bases, with 13 bases lying between them. In nucleotides, the CDR3 is TGTGCCAGCAGCCGAGTGGTCCCTCACGAGCAGTACTTC. Translation: CASSRVVPHEQYF. Supplemented by reference TRBV5-6 and TRBJ2-7, the full variable domain reads DAGVTQSPTHLIKTRGQQVTLRCSPKSGHDTVSWYQQALGQGPQFIFQYYEEEERQRGNFPDRFSGHQFPNYSSELNVNALLLGDSALYLCASSRVVPHEQYFGPGTRLTVT.

This chain connects TRBV18 to TRBJ2-2; a possible D gene is TRBD2 (5 bases). Looked up from germline, CDR1 is KGHSH and CDR2 is LQKENI. Between the trimmed V and J ends, which lost 3 bases and 2 bases, there was a span of 19 bases. The CDR3 runs 18 residues. As DNA, the CDR3 is TGTGCCAGCTCACCCTTAGTCTGGACTGACGTTAACACCGGGGAGCTGTTTTTT. Protein: CASSPLVWTDVNTGELFF. The full variable domain, with the rest looked up from reference TRBV18 and TRBJ2-2, is NAGVMQNPRHLVRRRGQEARLRCSPMKGHSHVYWYRQLPEEGLKFMVYLQKENIIDESGMPKERFSAEFPKEGPSILRIQQVVRGDSAAYFCASSPLVWTDVNTGELFFGEGSRLTVL.